Detailed here is one T cell receptor beta chain. No antigen is known for it. The germline gives CDR1 MDHEN, CDR2 SYDVKM. This CDR3 contains 17 residues. The V end was cut by 5 bases, the J end by 3 bases, with 19 bases between. These data come from a study of cytomegalovirus exposure and HLA in healthy donors. Study-level results: Later genetic work tied a missense DCLRE1C variant to beta-chain V and J trimming. According to the study, 160 or so TCR beta chains were cytomegalovirus-associated. Productive rates of about 87% or about 30% were seen for most TCR beta V segments in an earlier analysis.

Use of 60 Vbeta and 13 Jbeta primers characterized the PCR. Source study methods: Unique TCR beta chains numbered around 80 million in a later analysis, with roughly 9.9 million shared. The protocol was immunoSEQ multiplex PCR, while the TCRdb copy is restricted to in-frame clones and leaves out a portion. D and trimming were read from the DNA, whereas the V and J calls and clone size are those reported in that table. The table records 150,000 to 200,000 clones, approximately 85% of them present only once. The sequence came from a woman between 50 and 59 years old in good health and CMV-seronegative. Sequencing was performed on PBMCs. V and J are TRBV28 and TRBJ2-2, with D possibly matching TRBD2 (6 bases). For the CDR3, the DNA is TGTGCCAGCAGTCGCGATTACGGGAGTAGGTACACCGGGGAGCTGTTTTTT. Its protein product is CASSRDYGSRYTGELFF. Based on the CDR3 plus reference TRBV28 and TRBJ2-2, the full variable domain is DVKVTQSSRYLVKRTGEKVFLECVQDMDHENMFWYRQDPGLGLRLIYFSYDVKMKEKGDIPEGYSVSREKKERFSLILESASTNQTSMYLCASSRDYGSRYTGELFFGEGSRLTVL.